The clone carrying this TCR beta chain has only a few counts. Its target is unknown. This CDR3 is 13 amino acids long. Trimming left V 3 bases short and J 7 bases short, with 12 bases between. From germline, CDR1 is LGHDT and CDR2 YNNKEL (reference sequence). This entry comes from a study of vaccination effects on CD4 cells after COVID-19. Notes on the study in general: Early post-infection timepoints were absent, and convalescent patients were few.

The ViraFEST assay expanded antigen-specific CD4+ T cells with viral peptide pools before sequencing. Upon completion of around eleven days in culture, CD4+ T cells were isolated. Having tested negative for nucleocapsid antibodies, the vaccine recipients showed no prior SARS-CoV-2 infection. About 2 million PBMC were placed in each well, which was supplemented with about 10 IU/ml IL-2 and 10 ug/ml peptides. Half of the medium was exchanged for IL-2 medium on both days 3 and 7. Libraries were prepared by immunoSEQ multiplex PCR; TCRdb keeps only in-frame clonotypes and omits some of them. The sample lists more than 30,000 clones, approximately 68% occurring once.

Here the sequenced sample was CD4+ T cells from PBMCs cultured with HCoV-229E spike peptides, taken before COVID-19 vaccination. The clonotype originates from a human donor who received a COVID-19 vaccine. V usage is TRBV3-1 (or the pseudogene TRBV3-2) and J usage is TRBJ1-1; D is uncertain. The CDR3 loop reads CASSQERGNEAFF. The CDR3 bases are TGTGCCAGCAGCCAGGAGCGGGGAAATGAAGCTTTCTTT.